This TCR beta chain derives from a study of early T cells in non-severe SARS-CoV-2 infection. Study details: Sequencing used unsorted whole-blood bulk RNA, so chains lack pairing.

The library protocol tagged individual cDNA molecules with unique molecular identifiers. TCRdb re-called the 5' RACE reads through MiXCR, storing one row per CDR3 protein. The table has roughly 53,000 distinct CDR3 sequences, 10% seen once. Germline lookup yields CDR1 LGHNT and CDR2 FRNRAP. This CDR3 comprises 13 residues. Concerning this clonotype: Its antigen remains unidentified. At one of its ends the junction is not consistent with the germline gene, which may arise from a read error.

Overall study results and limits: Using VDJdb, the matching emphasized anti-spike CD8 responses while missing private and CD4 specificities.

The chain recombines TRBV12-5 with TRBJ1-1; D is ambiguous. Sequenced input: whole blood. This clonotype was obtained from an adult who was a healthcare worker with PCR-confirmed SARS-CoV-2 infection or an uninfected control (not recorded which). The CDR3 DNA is TGTGCTAGTGCCCCCGATGTGTGGACTGAAGCTTCCTTT. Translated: CASAPDVWTEASF.